This T cell receptor beta chain came from a study of control samples from healthy donors and cancer patients (dated by TCRdb to 2019 to 2021). V has 3 bases trimmed and J has 9 bases trimmed; junction bases matching no gene number 5. Reading the germline V gene gives CDR1 KGHSH and CDR2 LQKENI. CDR3 length: 13 amino acids, cysteine to phenylalanine. Only CDR3 DNA is held: 39 bases, read in frame from base 1. About this clone: No antigen is known for it. No base quality information exists; no much larger clone differs at one position.

Libraries were made using the immunoSEQ multiplex PCR assay. TCRdb provides this immuneACCESS table in a form limited to in-frame rearrangements. Some clones are lacking; in checked studies, under half of them reflect an unresolved V gene, and why the rest are absent is not known. This sample lists 150,000 or so clones; under 95% were detected once. The top ten clones comprise 5.5% to 7.5% of the sample. The chain is assembled from TRBV18 and TRBJ2-1, and TRBD2 aligns with 7 junction nucleotides. The sample was blood. This TCR was recovered from a man aged 18 to 30 in good health. The CDR3: CASSPGLVGEQFF. The bases are TGTGCCAGCTCACCCGGACTAGTAGGTGAGCAGTTCTTC.